This T cell receptor beta chain was profiled in a study of identical twins. This clonotype was found a few times. Its antigen is as yet unknown. From the 5' RACE reads, TCRdb called clonotypes with MiXCR, one entry per CDR3 protein. The table lists around 1.7 million distinct CDR3 sequences, about 30% of them singletons, with 0.25% to 0.3% in the top ten. Germline trimming cut 4 bases from V and 5 bases from J; bases unmatched to any gene: 9. The CDR3 extends over 15 amino acids. Per the germline V gene, CDR1 is SNHLY and CDR2 is FYNNEI. General study results and limits: It was possible that invariant MAIT and iNKT cells partly confounded the zero-insertion analyses.

The origin of this receptor is a newborn girl in good health. The V gene is TRBV2, the J gene TRBJ2-3; 7 bases map to TRBD1. Specimen: cord blood. The CDR3: CASSVEQQGQDTQYF. CDR3 DNA sequence: TGTGCCAGCAGTGTTGAGCAACAGGGGCAAGATACGCAGTATTTT.